The clone carrying this T cell receptor beta chain was detected only a few times. Treatment given: some 19 received Ad26.COV2.S at low or high dose, single or two shots; about five received placebo; per-sample allocation not given. Collection of samples fell on day 63 after the first vaccine or placebo injection. This entry belongs to a study of Ad26.COV2.S vaccination and SARS-CoV-2 variants. The overall study: The Ad26.COV2.S arm of the COV1001 trial was where the donor was placed. The study gave Ad26.COV2.S intramuscularly, once or twice 56 days apart.

TCRdb's table, derived via immunoSEQ multiplex PCR, lists solely in-frame clones and lacks some. The data show around 450,000 clones, about nine tenths seen once. The sample was peripheral blood, taken in a trial of Ad26.COV2.S vaccine versus placebo. The TCR sequence derives from a person aged 18-60 years who received the Ad26.COV2.S COVID-19 vaccine or a placebo.

CDR3 sequence: CASSLYTDTQYF. CDR3 coding DNA: TGTGCCAGCAGCCTGTACACAGATACGCAGTATTTT. V usage is TRBV5-4 and J usage is TRBJ2-3; D is unresolved. Germline V gene sequence: CDR1 SGHNT, CDR2 YYREEE (reference sequence). This CDR3 spans 12 amino acids. V lost 4 bases and J 2 bases, leaving 5 bases between the germline ends.